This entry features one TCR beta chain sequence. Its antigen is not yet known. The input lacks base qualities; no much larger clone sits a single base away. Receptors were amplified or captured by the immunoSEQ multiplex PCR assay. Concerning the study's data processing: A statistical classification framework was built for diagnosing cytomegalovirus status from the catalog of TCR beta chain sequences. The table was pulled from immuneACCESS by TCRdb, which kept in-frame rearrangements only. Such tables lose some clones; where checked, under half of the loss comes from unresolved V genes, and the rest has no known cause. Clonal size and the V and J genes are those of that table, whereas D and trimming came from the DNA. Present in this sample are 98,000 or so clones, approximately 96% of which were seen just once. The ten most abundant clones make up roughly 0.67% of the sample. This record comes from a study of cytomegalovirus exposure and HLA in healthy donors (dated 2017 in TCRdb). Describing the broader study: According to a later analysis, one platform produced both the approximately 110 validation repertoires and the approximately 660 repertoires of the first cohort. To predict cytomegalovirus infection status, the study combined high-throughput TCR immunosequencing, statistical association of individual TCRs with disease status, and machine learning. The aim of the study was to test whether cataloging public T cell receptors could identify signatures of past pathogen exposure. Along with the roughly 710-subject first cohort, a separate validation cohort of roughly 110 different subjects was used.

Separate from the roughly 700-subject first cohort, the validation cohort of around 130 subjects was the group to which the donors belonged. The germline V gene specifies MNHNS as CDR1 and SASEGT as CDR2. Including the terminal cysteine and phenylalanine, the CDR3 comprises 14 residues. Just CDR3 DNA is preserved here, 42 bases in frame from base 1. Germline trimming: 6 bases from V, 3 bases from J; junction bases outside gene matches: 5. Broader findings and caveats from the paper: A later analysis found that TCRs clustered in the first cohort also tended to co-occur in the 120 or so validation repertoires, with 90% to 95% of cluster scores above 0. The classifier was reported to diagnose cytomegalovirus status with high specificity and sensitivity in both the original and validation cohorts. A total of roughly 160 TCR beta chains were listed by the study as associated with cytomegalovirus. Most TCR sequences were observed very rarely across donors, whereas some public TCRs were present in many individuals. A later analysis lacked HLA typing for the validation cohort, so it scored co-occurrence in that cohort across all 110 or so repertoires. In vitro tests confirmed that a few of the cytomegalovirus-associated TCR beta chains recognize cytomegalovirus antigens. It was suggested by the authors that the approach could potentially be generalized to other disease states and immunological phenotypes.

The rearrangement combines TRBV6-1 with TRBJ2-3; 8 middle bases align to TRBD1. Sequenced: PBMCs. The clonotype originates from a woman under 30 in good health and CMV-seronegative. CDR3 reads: CASRQGARTDTQYF. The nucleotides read TGTGCCAGCAGGCAGGGGGCAAGGACAGATACGCAGTATTTT.